These 32 T cell receptor beta chains originate from one sample sequenced in a study of human T cells and chemical hapten exposure. TCRdb reprocessed the RACE reads with MiXCR, giving one entry per CDR3 protein. The sample records about 52,000 distinct CDR3 sequences, 9.5% to 12% being singletons. Time point of the sample: patch test 1, 2 weeks after DPC sensitization. The treatment here: therapeutic diphenylcyclopropenone sensitization with weekly scalp DPC. Blood, whole and unfractionated, served as the source for total RNA extraction. The sequencing here drew on whole blood, taken in connection with sensitization to the hapten diphenylcyclopropenone (DPC). Every receptor here comes from a woman aged 40 to 55 with alopecia areata. Some clones in this sample may be carry-over from other donors' samples.

The CDR3 nucleotides are TGCGCCAGCAGCTTACGACTAGCGGGAGCGGGAGGCACAGATACGCAGTATTTT. Protein: CASSLRLAGAGGTDTQYF. The J gene is TRBJ2-3, the V gene TRBV5-1, with 12 bases identical to TRBD2. Looked up from germline, CDR1 is SGHRS and CDR2 is YFSETQ. The CDR3 runs 18 residues. Unmatched junction bases numbered 8, after V lost 2 bases and J lost 1 base.

This clonotype was counted ten times or more. CDR3: CASSFYIGSEAFF. In DNA, the CDR3 is TGTGCCAGCAGTTTCTATATCGGCAGCGAAGCTTTCTTT. This rearrangement joins TRBV12-3 or TRBV12-4 to TRBJ1-1; D not certain. The CDR3 length is 13 residues. Trimming cost V 3 bases and J 8 bases, with 13 bases left between them.

The rearrangement links TRBV28 to TRBJ2-7; D might be TRBD2 (6 bases). This CDR3 spans 14 amino acids. Deletions cut 6 bases from V and 5 bases from J, with 17 bases between. CDR1 and CDR2 from the germline V gene are MDHEN and SYDVKM. The CDR3 sequence: CASSPRGSRDEQYF. In DNA, the CDR3 is TGTGCCAGCAGCCCCCGGGGGTCGAGGGACGAGCAGTACTTC.

This clonotype was seen a few times. J is TRBJ2-3 and V is TRBV20-1; 9 bases line up with TRBD1. Germline V gene lookup returns CDR1 DFQATT and CDR2 SNEGSKA (reference sequence). V lost 2 bases, J lost 6 bases, and 6 bases stayed unmatched. The CDR3 totals 14 residues. CDR3 DNA sequence: TGCAGTGCTAGAAGGACAGGGGCCATGGATACGCAGTATTTT. Amino acids: CSARRTGAMDTQYF.

This clonotype was detected many times. The rearrangement links TRBV20-1 to TRBJ2-7; 7 bases match TRBD1. After removal of 5 bases from V and 0 bases from J, the junction contained 4 bases not matched to a gene. The CDR3 consists of 13 residues. CDR1 is DFQATT, CDR2 SNEGSKA, per germline (reference sequence). CDR3: CSAWDRTSYEQYF. The CDR3 region has the DNA TGCAGTGCTTGGGACAGAACCTCCTACGAGCAGTACTTC.

This clonotype showed up many times. The chain is built from TRBV29-1 and TRBJ1-1; a weak D match, TRBD1 (5 bases). The germline V and J ends were trimmed by 4 bases and 7 bases, with 16 bases remaining between them. The CDR3 runs to 13 residues. Germline CDR1 reads SQVTM; CDR2 reads ANQGSEA. CDR3 coding DNA: TGCAGCGTTGCCAGAGGGGCGCCGGATGAAGCTTTCTTT. Its translation is CSVARGAPDEAFF.

This clonotype was observed many times. The V and J genes are TRBV27 and TRBJ2-7; TRBD1 aligns across 7 bases. The CDR3 consists of 15 residues. V was pared by 11 bases and J by 0 bases, with 13 bases of the junction left unmatched. Per the germline V gene, CDR1 is MNHEY and CDR2 is SMNVEV (reference sequence). CDR3 sequence reads: CAASPQGVSSYEQYF. The DNA for the CDR3 is TGTGCCGCGTCCCCCCAGGGGGTGAGCTCCTACGAGCAGTACTTC.

This clonotype was detected ten times or more. DNA for the CDR3: TGTGCCAGCAGTTACTCGATTTTGGGGGCTCCGAACACCGGGGAGCTGTTTTTT. Its translation: CASSYSILGAPNTGELFF. The V gene is TRBV6-5, the J gene TRBJ2-2; weak D call: TRBD1 (6 bases). Trimming left V 0 bases short and J 0 bases short, with 14 bases between. From germline, CDR1 is MNHEY and CDR2 SVGAGI. CDR3 length equals 18 residues.

This clonotype came up many times. The chain couples TRBV10-1 to TRBJ2-1, with 9 positions matching TRBD2. CDR3 size: 16 residues. With V trimmed by 2 bases and J by 1 base, 3 bases remained unmatched. From germline, CDR1 is WNHNN and CDR2 SYGVQD (reference sequence). The CDR3: CASSELSGRSYNEQFF. The CDR3 coding sequence is TGCGCCAGCAGTGAGCTCAGCGGGAGGTCCTACAATGAGCAGTTCTTC.

The chain employs TRBV28 and TRBJ2-3; D possibly uses TRBD1 or TRBD2 (5 bases each). Germline values: CDR1 MDHEN, CDR2 SYDVKM. Trimming removed 6 bases at V and 3 bases at J, with 22 bases between. CDR3 size: 17 residues. The CDR3 loop reads CASSLGQPGAWTDTQYF. The CDR3 DNA reads TGTGCCAGCAGCCTAGGGCAGCCCGGGGCCTGGACAGATACGCAGTATTTT.

The chain links TRBV28 to TRBJ1-5; D call uncertain. V dropped 3 bases and J dropped 4 bases, with 4 bases sitting between them. This CDR3 comprises 12 residues. In germline, CDR1 is MDHEN, CDR2 SYDVKM. DNA of the CDR3: TGTGCCAGCAGTTTGAAGAATCAGCCCCAGCATTTT. Translation gives CASSLKNQPQHF. Variable domain in full (rest from reference TRBV28 and TRBJ1-5): DVKVTQSSRYLVKRTGEKVFLECVQDMDHENMFWYRQDPGLGLRLIYFSYDVKMKEKGDIPEGYSVSREKKERFSLILESASTNQTSMYLCASSLKNQPQHFGDGTRLSIL.

Ten or more counts support this clonotype. V usage is TRBV20-1 and J usage is TRBJ2-5; 9 bases align to TRBD2. In germline, CDR1 is DFQATT, CDR2 SNEGSKA (reference sequence). The junction had 9 bases not matched to a gene; V was cut back by 6 bases and J by 4 bases. This CDR3 has 14 amino acids. This CDR3 reads CSAKRGAGPETQYF. In nucleotides, the CDR3 is TGCAGTGCGAAGCGGGGGGCCGGCCCAGAGACCCAGTACTTC.

This clonotype was seen more than once but under ten times. V usage is TRBV7-9 and J usage is TRBJ1-1; D uncertain. Trimming removed 2 bases at V and 3 bases at J, with 7 bases between. The CDR3 sequence is 13 residues long. Germline V gene lookup returns CDR1 SEHNR and CDR2 FQNEAQ (reference sequence). CDR3 in amino acids: CASSLTPDTEAFF. The CDR3, as DNA: TGTGCCAGCAGCTTAACCCCAGACACTGAAGCTTTCTTT.

About this clonotype itself: This may be a read error: a much more frequent sequence differs by one nucleotide. This chain joins TRBV3-1 and TRBJ2-7; D may correspond to TRBD1 or TRBD2 (5 bases each). Germline CDR1 LGHDT, CDR2 YNNKEL (reference sequence). CDR3 size: 14 residues. The V end lost 4 bases, the J end lost 3 bases, and 13 bases lay between the germline ends. The CDR3 region has the DNA TGTGCCAGCAGCCGGGACCCTCCCCTCTACGAGCAGTACTTC. Translated: CASSRDPPLYEQYF.

For this clonotype: A read error may account for a junction end that differs from germline. V gene TRBV4-3 combines with J gene TRBJ2-2, with D perhaps matching TRBD2 (5 bases). Germline V gene data show CDR1 as LGHNA and CDR2 as YSLEER. There are 14 residues in the CDR3. CDR3 loop: CASSQGPNTGEPFF. In DNA form, the CDR3 reads TGCGCCAGCAGCCAAGGCCCGAATACCGGGGAGCCGTTTTTT.

This clonotype was recorded many times. The gene calls are TRBV7-9 and TRBJ2-1, with 8 bases that match TRBD1. The CDR3 extends over 15 amino acids. Germline trimming cut 6 bases from V and 5 bases from J; bases unmatched to any gene: 9. CDR1 SEHNR and CDR2 FQNEAQ come from the germline V gene (reference sequence). CDR3 sequence reads: CASSSFRGRDNEQFF. The CDR3 DNA sequence: TGTGCCAGCAGTTCCTTCAGGGGGCGCGACAATGAGCAGTTCTTC.

The rearrangement links TRBV7-8 to TRBJ2-1; unclear D gene. The CDR3 extends over 13 amino acids. Germline V gene sequence: CDR1 SGHVS, CDR2 FQNEAQ. V gave up 1 base and J gave up 7 bases, with 8 bases separating them. In DNA form, the CDR3 reads TGTGCCAGCAGCTTAGGGGGTATTAATGAGCAGTTCTTC. Translated: CASSLGGINEQFF.

In its sample, this clonotype was seen a few times. The V gene is TRBV20-1, the J gene TRBJ1-5, with D perhaps matching TRBD1 (5 bases). This CDR3 spans 13 amino acids. The V and J ends lost 3 bases and 3 bases respectively, with 9 bases between them. Germline V gene data show CDR1 as DFQATT and CDR2 as SNEGSKA (reference sequence). The CDR3 loop is CSARATVNQPQHF. The CDR3 coding sequence is TGCAGTGCTAGGGCGACAGTCAATCAGCCCCAGCATTTT.

The chain recombines TRBV7-3 with TRBJ2-1, with D possibly TRBD1 on 6 matching bases. Deletions cut 1 base from V and 3 bases from J, with 13 bases between. In germline, CDR1 is SGHTA, CDR2 FQGTGA. The CDR3 is 16 residues long. The CDR3 reads CASSLSQDSYYNEQFF. CDR3 nucleotides: TGTGCCAGCAGCTTAAGTCAGGACAGCTACTACAATGAGCAGTTCTTC.

There are many counts of this clonotype. This chain joins TRBV2 and TRBJ2-3; D gene unclear. The CDR3 totals 15 residues. Trimming removed 1 base at V and 1 base at J, with 9 bases between. CDR1 SNHLY and CDR2 FYNNEI come from the germline V gene. Here the CDR3 reads CASSEGRVGTDTQYF. CDR3 nucleotide sequence: TGTGCCAGCAGTGAAGGAAGAGTGGGCACAGATACGCAGTATTTT.

Details on this clonotype: This could be a read error, since a much larger clone is one nucleotide away. The chain combines TRBV18 with TRBJ2-7, with TRBD1 matching 8 bases. The CDR3 has 16 residues. The germline V gene has CDR1 KGHSH and CDR2 LQKENI. The CDR3 region is CASSPLSGGSPYEQHF. The CDR3 DNA reads TGTGCCAGCTCTCCCCTCTCAGGGGGCTCCCCCTACGAGCAGCACTTC.

This clonotype showed up many times. The chain employs TRBV6-5 and TRBJ2-1; D ambiguous. V lost 6 bases and J 8 bases, leaving 20 bases between the germline ends. The CDR3 totals 15 residues. The V gene's germline CDR1 is MNHEY and CDR2 SVGAGI. Here the CDR3 DNA reads TGTGCCAGCAGCCTCCCCAGTTCGGATGTGTATGAGCAGTTCTTC. Its protein product is CASSLPSSDVYEQFF.

This clonotype showed up many times. V is TRBV19 and J is TRBJ2-6; 7 bases map to TRBD1. V lost 6 bases, J lost 3 bases, and 5 bases stayed unmatched. CDR3 length equals 15 residues. Per germline, CDR1 LNHDA and CDR2 SQIVND (reference sequence). CDR3 DNA: TGTGCCAGTAGCCAAGGGGGCTTTGGGGCCAACGTCCTGACTTTC. This codes for CASSQGGFGANVLTF.

The chain combines TRBV28 with TRBJ1-2; unclear D gene. The V end lost 5 bases, the J end lost 10 bases, and 8 bases lay between the germline ends. This CDR3 comprises 10 residues. CDR1 and CDR2 from the germline V gene are MDHEN and SYDVKM. The CDR3 region is CASSRDIYTF. CDR3 bases: TGTGCCAGCAGTAGGGATATCTACACCTTC.

This chain links TRBV18 with TRBJ2-3; no reliable D call. V was cut by 2 bases and J by 0 bases, with 6 bases left in between. Germline loops: CDR1 KGHSH, CDR2 LQKENI. CDR3 size: 14 residues. The CDR3 loop is CASSPAGSTDTQYF. The DNA of the CDR3 is TGTGCCAGCTCACCAGCCGGGAGCACAGATACGCAGTATTTT.

The chain carries TRBV6-6 and TRBJ1-3; D is possibly TRBD1 (5 bases). V lost 2 bases and J lost 9, with 8 bases in between. This CDR3 is built from 12 residues. Germline lookup yields CDR1 MNHNY and CDR2 SVGAGI (reference sequence). CDR3 in amino acids: CASSYGDGTIYF. CDR3 nucleotides: TGTGCCAGCAGTTACGGGGACGGCACCATATATTTT.

This clonotype has just a few counts. The gene calls are TRBV6-2 or TRBV6-3 and TRBJ2-7; D not resolved. CDR1 is MNHEY, CDR2 SVGEGT, per germline. Trimming stripped 3 bases from V and 0 bases from J, with 6 bases between. This CDR3 is 13 amino acids long. CDR3 sequence: CASSYLNSYEQYF. The CDR3 DNA follows: TGTGCCAGCAGTTATCTGAACTCCTACGAGCAGTACTTC.

This clonotype was observed a few times. This rearrangement joins TRBV15 to TRBJ2-7; 7 bases line up with TRBD2. The CDR3 has 14 amino acids. With 1 base clipped from V and 4 bases from J, the junction kept 4 bases outside the gene matches. Looked up from germline, CDR1 is LNHNV and CDR2 is YYDKDF (reference sequence). The CDR3 spells CATSRARGRYEQYF. The CDR3 DNA reads as TGTGCCACCAGCAGAGCGCGGGGGAGGTACGAGCAGTACTTC.

This clonotype appeared a few times. The V and J genes are TRBV6-5 and TRBJ2-7; no reliable D call. The V end lost 6 bases, the J end lost 0 bases, and 18 bases lay between the germline ends. The CDR3 has 16 residues. Germline V CDR1 and CDR2: MNHEY, SVGAGI. The CDR3 reads CASSRTATWSSYEQYF. In DNA, the CDR3 is TGTGCCAGCAGCCGCACAGCAACCTGGAGCTCCTACGAGCAGTACTTC.

The chain recombines TRBV14 with TRBJ1-2, with a possible D match to TRBD1 (5 bases). The ends were cut back, 3 bases at V and 6 bases at J, with 11 bases in the middle. There are 13 residues in the CDR3. In germline, CDR1 is SGHDN, CDR2 FVKESK. The CDR3 loop reads CASSHSRDHGYTF. The DNA for the CDR3 is TGTGCCAGCAGCCATTCCCGGGACCATGGCTACACCTTC. Together with reference TRBV14 and TRBJ1-2, the CDR3 gives the full variable domain: EAGVTQFPSHSVIEKGQTVTLRCDPISGHDNLYWYRRVMGKEIKFLLHFVKESKQDESGMPNNRFLAERTGGTYSTLKVQPAELEDSGVYFCASSHSRDHGYTFGSGTRLTVV.

This clonotype has more than one count but fewer than ten. This chain connects TRBV6-1 to TRBJ1-5; 8 nucleotides agree with TRBD1. Germline values: CDR1 MNHNS, CDR2 SASEGT. The CDR3 loop spans 13 amino acids. V dropped 5 bases and J dropped 4; count of bases not matched to a gene: 1. This CDR3 reads CASSWTGNQPQHF. DNA for the CDR3: TGTGCCAGCAGTTGGACAGGGAATCAGCCCCAGCATTTT.

The J gene is TRBJ2-2, the V gene TRBV7-3; no clear D gene. Germline lookup yields CDR1 SGHTA and CDR2 FQGTGA. The ends were cut back, 6 bases at V and 1 base at J, with 6 bases in the middle. The CDR3 spans 13 residues. CDR3 in DNA: TGTGCCAGCAGAAAGGTGAACACCGGGGAGCTGTTTTTT. Its protein product is CASRKVNTGELFF. Full variable domain (remainder filled in from reference TRBV7-3 and TRBJ2-2): GAGVSQTPSNKVTEKGKYVELRCDPISGHTALYWYRQSLGQGPEFLIYFQGTGAADDSGLPNDRFFAVRPEGSVSTLKIQRTERGDSAVYLCASRKVNTGELFFGEGSRLTVL.